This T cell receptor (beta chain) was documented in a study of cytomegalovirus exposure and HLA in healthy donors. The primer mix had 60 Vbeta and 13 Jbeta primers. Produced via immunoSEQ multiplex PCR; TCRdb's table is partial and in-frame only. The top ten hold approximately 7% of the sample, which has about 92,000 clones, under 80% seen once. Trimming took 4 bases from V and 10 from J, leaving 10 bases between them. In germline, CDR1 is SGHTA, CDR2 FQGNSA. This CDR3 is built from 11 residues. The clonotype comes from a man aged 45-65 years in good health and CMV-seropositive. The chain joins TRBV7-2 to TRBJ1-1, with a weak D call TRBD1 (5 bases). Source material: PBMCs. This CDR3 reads CASSSGPRAFF. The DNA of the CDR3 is TGTGCCAGCAGCTCAGGGCCCAGAGCTTTCTTT.